The entry that follows covers one T cell receptor (beta chain) sequence. Its antigen is not known. The record originates from a study of OX40 agonist ivuxolimab in advanced cancers. Study overall: Each patient was given ivuxolimab into a vein every 2 weeks, at 0.01 to 10 mg/kg.

Whole-study results and caveats: Not determined was the antigen specificity of the expanded peripheral T cells. Both CD4+ and CD8+ T cell populations in blood had undergone clonal expansion by week 6 at 0.1 to 3.0 mg/kg. Near-lowest levels of clonal expansion characterized partial responders at 0.1-3.0 mg/kg.

Germline V gives CDR1 SGDLS, CDR2 YYNGEE. V lost 3 bases to trimming and J lost 0 bases; unmatched junction nucleotides: 3. The CDR3 extends over 15 amino acids. The assay was immunoSEQ multiplex PCR, and TCRdb's table has in-frame clones only and misses some. This table holds 20,000 or so clones, just over 70% found once. The chain couples TRBV9 to TRBJ1-3, with 7 bases matching TRBD1. This clonotype was sampled from an adult with an advanced solid tumor such as melanoma, head and neck, liver or kidney cancer. The sequencing here drew on CD4+ or CD8+ T cells sorted from blood, taken in a trial of the OX40 agonist ivuxolimab. DNA of the CDR3: TGTGCCAGCAGCGGAAACAGGGGCTCTGGAAACACCATATATTTT. This gives the protein CASSGNRGSGNTIYF.